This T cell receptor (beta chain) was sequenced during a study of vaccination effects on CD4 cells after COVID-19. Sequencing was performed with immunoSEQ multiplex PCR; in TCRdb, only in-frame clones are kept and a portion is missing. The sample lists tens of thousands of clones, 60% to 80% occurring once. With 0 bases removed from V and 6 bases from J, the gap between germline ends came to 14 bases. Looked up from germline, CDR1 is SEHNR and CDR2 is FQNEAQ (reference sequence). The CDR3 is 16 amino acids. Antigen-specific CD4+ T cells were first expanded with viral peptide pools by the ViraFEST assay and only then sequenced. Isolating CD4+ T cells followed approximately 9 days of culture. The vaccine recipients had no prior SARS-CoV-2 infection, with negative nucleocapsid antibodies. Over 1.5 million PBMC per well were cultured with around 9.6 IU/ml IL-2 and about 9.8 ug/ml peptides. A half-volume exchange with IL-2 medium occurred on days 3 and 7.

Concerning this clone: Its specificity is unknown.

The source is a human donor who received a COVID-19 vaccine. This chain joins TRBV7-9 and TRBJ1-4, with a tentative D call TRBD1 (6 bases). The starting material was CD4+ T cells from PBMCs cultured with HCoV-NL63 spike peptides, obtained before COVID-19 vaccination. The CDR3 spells CASSLARGSLDEKLFF. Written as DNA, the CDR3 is TGTGCCAGCAGCTTAGCGAGGGGGAGTTTGGATGAAAAACTGTTTTTT.